The TCR beta chain under discussion was sequenced for a study of shared clonotypes between healthy human individuals. The assay was immunoSEQ multiplex PCR, and TCRdb's table has in-frame clones only and misses some. The repertoire includes 2 million to 2.5 million clones, 80% to 95% of them detected once, and around 0.4% sits in the top ten. The CDR3 length is 14 residues. V lost 3 bases, J lost 7 bases, and 12 bases lay in between. The germline CDR1 and CDR2 sequences are SNHLY and FYNNEI. The V gene is TRBV2, the J gene TRBJ1-4, with D perhaps TRBD1 (5 bases). Sequenced sample: naive CD4+ T cells from PBMCs. Indicated subset: CD45RA+ positively selected. The source is a man aged 18 to 30 in good health. Some clones in this sample may be carry-over from other donors' samples. As DNA, the CDR3 is TGTGCCAGCAGTGATCGGGGCGGGAGTGAAAAACTGTTTTTT. It codes for CASSDRGGSEKLFF. The whole variable domain, remainder taken from reference TRBV2 and TRBJ1-4, is EPEVTQTPSHQVTQMGQEVILRCVPISNHLYFYWYRQILGQKVEFLVSFYNNEISEKSEIFDDQFSVERPDGSNFTLKIRSTKLEDSAMYFCASSDRGGSEKLFFGSGTQLSVL.